The clone carrying this T cell receptor beta chain was seen repeatedly, ten times or more. These data are taken from a study of early T cells in non-severe SARS-CoV-2 infection. TCRdb ran MiXCR on the 5' RACE reads and lists one entry per CDR3 protein. The sample has 25,000 to 35,000 distinct CDR3 sequences; roughly 7.2% are singletons. The J segment lost 4 bases and the V segment lost 3 bases, leaving 3 bases of the junction unmatched. The CDR3 extends over 15 amino acids. Germline loops: CDR1 MGHRA, CDR2 YSYEKL. V gene TRBV4-1 combines with J gene TRBJ2-1, with 10 bases fitting TRBD2. This TCR was recovered from an adult who was a healthcare worker with PCR-confirmed SARS-CoV-2 infection or an uninfected control (not recorded which). The material sequenced was whole blood. This CDR3 is CASSQTSGPYNEQFF. CDR3 nucleotide sequence: TGCGCCAGCAGCCAGACTAGCGGGCCTTACAATGAGCAGTTCTTC.